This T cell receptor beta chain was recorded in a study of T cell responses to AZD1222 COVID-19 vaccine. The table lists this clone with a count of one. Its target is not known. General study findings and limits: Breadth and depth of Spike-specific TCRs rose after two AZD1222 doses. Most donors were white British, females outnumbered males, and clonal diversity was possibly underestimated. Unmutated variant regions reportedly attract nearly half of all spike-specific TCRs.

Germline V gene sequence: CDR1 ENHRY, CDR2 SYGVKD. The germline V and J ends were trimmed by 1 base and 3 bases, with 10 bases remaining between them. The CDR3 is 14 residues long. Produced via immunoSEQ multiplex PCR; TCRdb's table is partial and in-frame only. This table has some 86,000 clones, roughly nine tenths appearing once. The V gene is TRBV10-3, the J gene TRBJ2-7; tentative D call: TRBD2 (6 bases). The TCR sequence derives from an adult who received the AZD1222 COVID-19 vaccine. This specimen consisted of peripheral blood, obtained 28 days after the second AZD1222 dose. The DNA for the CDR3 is TGTGCCATCAGTGAGTTGGGACTCAGCTACGAGCAGTACTTC. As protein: CAISELGLSYEQYF.